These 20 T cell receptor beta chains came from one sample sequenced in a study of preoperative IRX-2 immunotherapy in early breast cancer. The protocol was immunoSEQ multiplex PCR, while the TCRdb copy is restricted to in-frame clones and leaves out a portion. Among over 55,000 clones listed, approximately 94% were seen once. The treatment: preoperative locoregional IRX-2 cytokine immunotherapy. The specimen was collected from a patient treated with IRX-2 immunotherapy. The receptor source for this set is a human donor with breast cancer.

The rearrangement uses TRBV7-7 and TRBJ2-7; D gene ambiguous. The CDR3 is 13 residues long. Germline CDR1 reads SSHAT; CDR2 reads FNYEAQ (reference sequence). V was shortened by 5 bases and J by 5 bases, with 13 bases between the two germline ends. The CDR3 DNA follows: TGTGCCAGCAGCCCTAACAGTGGGGACGAGCAGTACTTC. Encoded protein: CASSPNSGDEQYF.

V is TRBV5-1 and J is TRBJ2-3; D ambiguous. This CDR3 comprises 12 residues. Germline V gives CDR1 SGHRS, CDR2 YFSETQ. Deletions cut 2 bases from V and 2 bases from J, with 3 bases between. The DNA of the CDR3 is TGCGCCAGCAGCTTCACCACAGATACGCAGTATTTT. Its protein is CASSFTTDTQYF.

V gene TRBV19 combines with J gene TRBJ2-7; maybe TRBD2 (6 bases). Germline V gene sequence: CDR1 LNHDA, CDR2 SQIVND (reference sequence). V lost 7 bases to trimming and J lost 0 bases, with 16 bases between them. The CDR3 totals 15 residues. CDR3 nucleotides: TGTGCCAGTACCCCCGCCTGGGGGGACTCCTACGAGCAGTACTTC. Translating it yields CASTPAWGDSYEQYF. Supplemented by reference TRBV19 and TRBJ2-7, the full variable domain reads DGGITQSPKYLFRKEGQNVTLSCEQNLNHDAMYWYRQDPGQGLRLIYYSQIVNDFQKGDIAEGYSVSREKKESFPLTVTSAQKNPTAFYLCASTPAWGDSYEQYFGPGTRLTVT.

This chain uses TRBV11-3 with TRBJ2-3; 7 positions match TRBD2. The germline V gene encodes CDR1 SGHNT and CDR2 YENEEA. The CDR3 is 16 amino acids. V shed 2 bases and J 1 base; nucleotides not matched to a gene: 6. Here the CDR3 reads CASSLNGRWGTDTQYF. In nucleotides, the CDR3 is TGTGCCAGCAGCTTAAACGGGAGGTGGGGCACAGATACGCAGTATTTT.

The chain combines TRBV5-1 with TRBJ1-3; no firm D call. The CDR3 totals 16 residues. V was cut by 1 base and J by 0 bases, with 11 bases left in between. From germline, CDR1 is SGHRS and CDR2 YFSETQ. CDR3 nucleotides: TGCGCCAGCAGCTTGACCCAGGCTCTCTCTGGAAACACCATATATTTT. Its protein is CASSLTQALSGNTIYF.

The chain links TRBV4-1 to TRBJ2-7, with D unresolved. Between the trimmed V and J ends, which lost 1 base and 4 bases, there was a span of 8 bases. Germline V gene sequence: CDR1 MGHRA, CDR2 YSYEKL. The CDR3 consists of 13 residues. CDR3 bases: TGCGCCAGCAGCCAAGTTATTTTTTACGAGCAGTACTTC. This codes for CASSQVIFYEQYF.

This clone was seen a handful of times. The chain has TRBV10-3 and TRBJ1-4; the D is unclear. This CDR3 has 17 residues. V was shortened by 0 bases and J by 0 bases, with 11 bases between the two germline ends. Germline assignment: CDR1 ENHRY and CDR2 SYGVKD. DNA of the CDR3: TGTGCCATCAGTGAGTCAATTGCAGTGGCAACTAATGAAAAACTGTTTTTT. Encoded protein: CAISESIAVATNEKLFF.

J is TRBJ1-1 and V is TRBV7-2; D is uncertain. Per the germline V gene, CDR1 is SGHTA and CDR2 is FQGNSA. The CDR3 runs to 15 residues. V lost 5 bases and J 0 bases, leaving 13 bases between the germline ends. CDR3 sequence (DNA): TGTGCCAGCAGCCTAAGGGCGTATGTGAACACTGAAGCTTTCTTT. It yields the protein CASSLRAYVNTEAFF.

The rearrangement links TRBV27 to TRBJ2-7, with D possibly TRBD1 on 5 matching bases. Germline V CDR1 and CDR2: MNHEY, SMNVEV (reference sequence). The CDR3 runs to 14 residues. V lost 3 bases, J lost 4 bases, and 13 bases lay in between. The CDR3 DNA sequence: TGTGCCAGCAGTTTCTCCCAGGGAAGGTACGAGCAGTACTTC. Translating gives CASSFSQGRYEQYF.

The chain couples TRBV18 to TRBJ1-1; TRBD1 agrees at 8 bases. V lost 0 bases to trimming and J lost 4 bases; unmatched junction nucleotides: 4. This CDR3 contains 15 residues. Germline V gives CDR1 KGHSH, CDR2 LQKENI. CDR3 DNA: TGTGCCAGCTCACCACCGGGGACAGGTTCCACTGAAGCTTTCTTT. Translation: CASSPPGTGSTEAFF.

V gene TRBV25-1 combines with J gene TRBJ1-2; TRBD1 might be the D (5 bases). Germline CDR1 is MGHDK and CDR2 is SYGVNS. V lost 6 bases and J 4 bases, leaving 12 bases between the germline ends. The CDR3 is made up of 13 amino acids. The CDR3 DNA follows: TGTGCCAGCAGGGGGGACGGAGTCTATGGCTACACCTTC. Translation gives CASRGDGVYGYTF.

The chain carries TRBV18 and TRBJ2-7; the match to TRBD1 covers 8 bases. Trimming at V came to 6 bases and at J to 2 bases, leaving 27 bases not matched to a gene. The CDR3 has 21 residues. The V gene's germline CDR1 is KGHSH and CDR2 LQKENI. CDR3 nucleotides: TGTGCCAGCTCCCCGTTTCTTTTCGGTTCGGGACAGGTAACAATGCCCTACGAGCAGTACTTC. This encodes CASSPFLFGSGQVTMPYEQYF.

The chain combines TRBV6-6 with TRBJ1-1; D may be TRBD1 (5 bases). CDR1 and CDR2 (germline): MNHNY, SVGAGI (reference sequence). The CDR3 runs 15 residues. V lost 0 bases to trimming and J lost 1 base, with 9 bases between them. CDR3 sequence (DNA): TGTGCCAGCAGTTACTCGCAGGGAGGGAACACTGAAGCTTTCTTT. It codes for CASSYSQGGNTEAFF.

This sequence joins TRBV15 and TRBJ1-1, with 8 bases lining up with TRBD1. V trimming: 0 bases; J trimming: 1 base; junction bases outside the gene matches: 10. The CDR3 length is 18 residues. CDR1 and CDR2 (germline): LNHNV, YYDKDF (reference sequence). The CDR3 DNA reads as TGTGCCACCAGCAGAGACCGTCGACAGGGGCGAGGGAACACTGAAGCTTTCTTT. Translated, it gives CATSRDRRQGRGNTEAFF.

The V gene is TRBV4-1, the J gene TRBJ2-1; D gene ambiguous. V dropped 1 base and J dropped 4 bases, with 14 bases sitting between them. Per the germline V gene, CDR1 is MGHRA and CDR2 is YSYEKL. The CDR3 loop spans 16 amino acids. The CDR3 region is CASSQAGAVVYNEQFF. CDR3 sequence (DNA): TGCGCCAGCAGCCAAGCTGGCGCGGTTGTATACAATGAGCAGTTCTTC.

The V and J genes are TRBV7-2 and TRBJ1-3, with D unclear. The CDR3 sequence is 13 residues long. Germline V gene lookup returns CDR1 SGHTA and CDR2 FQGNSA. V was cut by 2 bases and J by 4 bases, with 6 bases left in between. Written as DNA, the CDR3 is TGTGCCAGCAGCTTAAGAAGGGGAAACACCATATATTTT. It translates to CASSLRRGNTIYF.

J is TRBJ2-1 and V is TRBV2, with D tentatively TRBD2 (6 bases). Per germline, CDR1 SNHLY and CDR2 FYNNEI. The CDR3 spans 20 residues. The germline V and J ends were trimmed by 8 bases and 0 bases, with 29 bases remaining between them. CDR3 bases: TGTGCCAGCCCCAGAGTACGACTAGATCTTCTCATTGTCTCCTACAATGAGCAGTTCTTC. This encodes CASPRVRLDLLIVSYNEQFF.

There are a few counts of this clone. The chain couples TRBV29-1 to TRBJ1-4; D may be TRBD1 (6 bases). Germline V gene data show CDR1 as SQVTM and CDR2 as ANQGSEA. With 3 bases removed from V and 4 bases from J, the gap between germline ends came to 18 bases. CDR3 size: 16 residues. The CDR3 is CSVDLGQTGINEKLFF. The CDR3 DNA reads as TGCAGCGTTGATTTAGGTCAGACAGGCATTAATGAAAAACTGTTTTTT.

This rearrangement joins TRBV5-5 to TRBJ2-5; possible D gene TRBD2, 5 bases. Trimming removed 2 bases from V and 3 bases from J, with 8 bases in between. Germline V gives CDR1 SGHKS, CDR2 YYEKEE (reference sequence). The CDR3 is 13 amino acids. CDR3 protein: CASSFSVEETQYF. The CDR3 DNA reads TGTGCCAGCAGCTTTAGCGTGGAAGAGACCCAGTACTTC.

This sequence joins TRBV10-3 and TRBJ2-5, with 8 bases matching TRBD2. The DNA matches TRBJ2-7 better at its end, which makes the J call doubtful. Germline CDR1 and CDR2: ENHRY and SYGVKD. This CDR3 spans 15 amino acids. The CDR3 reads CAISETGGVVHEQYF. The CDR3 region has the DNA TGTGCCATCAGTGAAACGGGGGGGGTGGTCCACGAGCAGTACTTC.